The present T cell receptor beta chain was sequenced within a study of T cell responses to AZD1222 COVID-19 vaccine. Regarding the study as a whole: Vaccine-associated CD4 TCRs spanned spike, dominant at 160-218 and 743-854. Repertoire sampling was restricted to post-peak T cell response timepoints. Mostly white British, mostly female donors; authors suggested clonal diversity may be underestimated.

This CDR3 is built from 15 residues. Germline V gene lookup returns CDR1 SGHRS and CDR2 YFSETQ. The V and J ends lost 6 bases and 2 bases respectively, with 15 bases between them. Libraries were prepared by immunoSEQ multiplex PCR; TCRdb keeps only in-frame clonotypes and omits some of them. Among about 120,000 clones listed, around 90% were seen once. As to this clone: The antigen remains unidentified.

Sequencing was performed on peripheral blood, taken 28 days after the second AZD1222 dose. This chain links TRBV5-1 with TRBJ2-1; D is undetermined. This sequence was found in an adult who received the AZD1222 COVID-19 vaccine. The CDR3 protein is CASKLRQDTYNEQFF. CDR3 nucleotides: TGCGCCAGCAAGCTCAGACAAGACACCTACAATGAGCAGTTCTTC.